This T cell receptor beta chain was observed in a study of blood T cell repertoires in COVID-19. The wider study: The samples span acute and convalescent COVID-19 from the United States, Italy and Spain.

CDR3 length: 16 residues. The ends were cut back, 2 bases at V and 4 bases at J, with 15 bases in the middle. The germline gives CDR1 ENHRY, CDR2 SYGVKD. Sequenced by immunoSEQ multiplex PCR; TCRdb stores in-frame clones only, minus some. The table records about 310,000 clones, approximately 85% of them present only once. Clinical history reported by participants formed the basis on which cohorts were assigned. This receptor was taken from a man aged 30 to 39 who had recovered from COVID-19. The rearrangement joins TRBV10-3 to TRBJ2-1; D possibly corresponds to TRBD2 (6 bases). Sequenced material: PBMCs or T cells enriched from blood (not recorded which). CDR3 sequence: CAISEGPAGKYNEQFF. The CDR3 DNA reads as TGTGCCATCAGTGAGGGTCCGGCGGGGAAGTACAATGAGCAGTTCTTC.